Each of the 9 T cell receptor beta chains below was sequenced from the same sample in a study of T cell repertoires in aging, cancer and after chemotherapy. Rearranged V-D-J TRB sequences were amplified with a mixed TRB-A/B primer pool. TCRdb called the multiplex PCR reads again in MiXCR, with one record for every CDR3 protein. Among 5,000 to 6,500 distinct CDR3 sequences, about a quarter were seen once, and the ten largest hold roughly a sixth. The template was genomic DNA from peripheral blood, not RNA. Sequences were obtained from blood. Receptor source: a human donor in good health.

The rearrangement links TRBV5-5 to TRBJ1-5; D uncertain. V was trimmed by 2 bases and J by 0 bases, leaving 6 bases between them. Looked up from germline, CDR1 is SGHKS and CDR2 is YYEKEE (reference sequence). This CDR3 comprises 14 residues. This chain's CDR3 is CASSFYTSNQPQHF. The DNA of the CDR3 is TGTGCCAGCAGCTTCTATACTAGCAATCAGCCCCAGCATTTT.

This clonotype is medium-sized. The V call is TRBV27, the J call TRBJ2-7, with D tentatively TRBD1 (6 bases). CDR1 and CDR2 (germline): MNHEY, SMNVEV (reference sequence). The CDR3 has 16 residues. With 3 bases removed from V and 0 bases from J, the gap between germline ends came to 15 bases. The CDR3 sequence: CASSFSIGQHSYEQYF. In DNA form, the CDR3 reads TGTGCCAGCAGTTTTAGTATAGGACAGCACTCCTACGAGCAGTACTTC.

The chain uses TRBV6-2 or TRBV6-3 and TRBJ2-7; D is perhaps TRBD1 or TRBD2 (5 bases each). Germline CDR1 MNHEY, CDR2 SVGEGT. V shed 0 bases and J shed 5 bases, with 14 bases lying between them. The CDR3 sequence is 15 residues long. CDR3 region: CASSYSPEGIHEQYF. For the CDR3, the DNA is TGTGCCAGCAGTTACTCCCCAGAGGGGATCCACGAGCAGTACTTC.

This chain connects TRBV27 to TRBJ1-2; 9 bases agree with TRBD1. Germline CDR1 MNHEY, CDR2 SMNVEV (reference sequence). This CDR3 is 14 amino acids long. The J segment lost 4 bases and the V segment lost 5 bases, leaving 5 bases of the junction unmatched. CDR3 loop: CASSKGDRVYGYTF. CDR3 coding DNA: TGTGCCAGCAGTAAGGGGGACAGGGTCTATGGCTACACCTTC.

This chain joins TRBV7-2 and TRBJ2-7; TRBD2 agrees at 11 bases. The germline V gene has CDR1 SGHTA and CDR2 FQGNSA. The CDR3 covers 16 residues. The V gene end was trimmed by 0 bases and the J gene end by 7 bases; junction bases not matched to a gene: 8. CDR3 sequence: CASSLAPLAGAKEQYF. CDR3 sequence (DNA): TGTGCCAGCAGCTTAGCGCCACTAGCGGGAGCGAAGGAGCAGTACTTC.

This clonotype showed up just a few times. The CDR3 loop reads CASSLPGTWNIQYF. The CDR3 coding sequence is TGTGCCAGCAGTTTACCGGGGACGTGGAACATTCAGTACTTC. The chain has TRBV28 and TRBJ2-4, with D perhaps assigned TRBD1 or TRBD2 (5 bases each). This CDR3 contains 14 residues. Germline lookup yields CDR1 MDHEN and CDR2 SYDVKM. With 2 bases removed from V and 7 bases from J, the gap between germline ends came to 12 bases.

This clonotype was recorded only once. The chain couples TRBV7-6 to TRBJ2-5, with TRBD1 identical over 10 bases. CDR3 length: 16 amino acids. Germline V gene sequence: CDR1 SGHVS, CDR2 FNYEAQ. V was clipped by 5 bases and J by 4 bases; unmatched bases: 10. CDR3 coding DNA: TGTGCCAGCAGCCTCGGACAGGGGGTGTTCAGAGAGACCCAGTACTTC. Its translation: CASSLGQGVFRETQYF.

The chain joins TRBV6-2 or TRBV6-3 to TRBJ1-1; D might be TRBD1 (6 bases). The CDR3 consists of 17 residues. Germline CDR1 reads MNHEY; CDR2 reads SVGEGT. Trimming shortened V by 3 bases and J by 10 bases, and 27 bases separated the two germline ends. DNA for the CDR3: TGTGCCAGCAGTTATCTCCCGGGAGACAGGACCGCGCTAGCAGCTTTCTTT. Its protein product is CASSYLPGDRTALAAFF.

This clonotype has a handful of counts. The CDR3 is CASSYSDRVHLKGFYQPQHF. DNA for the CDR3: TGTGCCAGCAGTTACTCCGACAGGGTTCATCTAAAGGGGTTTTATCAGCCCCAGCATTTT. The chain joins TRBV6-2 or TRBV6-3 to TRBJ1-5, with TRBD1 identical over 7 bases. J gave up 5 bases and V 0 bases, and 19 bases lay outside the gene matches. The CDR3 length is 20 residues. Looked up from germline, CDR1 is MNHEY and CDR2 is SVGEGT.